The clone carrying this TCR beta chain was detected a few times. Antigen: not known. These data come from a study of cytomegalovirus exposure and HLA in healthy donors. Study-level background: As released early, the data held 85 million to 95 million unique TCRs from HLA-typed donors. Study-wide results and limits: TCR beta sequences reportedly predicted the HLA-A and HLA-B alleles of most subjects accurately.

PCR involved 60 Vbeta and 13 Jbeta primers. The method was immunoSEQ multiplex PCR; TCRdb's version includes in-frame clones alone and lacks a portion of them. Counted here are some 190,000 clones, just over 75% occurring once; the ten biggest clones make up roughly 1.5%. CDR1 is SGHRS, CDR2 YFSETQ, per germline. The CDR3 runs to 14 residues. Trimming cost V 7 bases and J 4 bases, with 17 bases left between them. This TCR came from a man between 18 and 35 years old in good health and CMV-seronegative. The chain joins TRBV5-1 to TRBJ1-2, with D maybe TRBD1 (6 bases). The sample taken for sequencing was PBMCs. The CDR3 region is CASGPADRGYGYTF. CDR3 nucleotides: TGCGCCAGCGGGCCCGCGGACAGAGGCTATGGCTACACCTTC.